One and the same sample provided the 2 T cell receptor beta chains below, sequenced in a study of T cell responses to AZD1222 COVID-19 vaccine (dated by TCRdb to about 2021). To prepare the library, the immunoSEQ multiplex PCR assay was applied. Imported from immuneACCESS, the table was reduced by TCRdb to in-frame sequences with V and J called. These copies leave out some clones; in studies compared against another copy, an unresolved V gene accounts for under half, and the cause of the remainder is not known. The sample yields more than 95,000 clones; about 80% were counted once. 4% to 6% of the sample comes from the top ten. Reading the label with the study, this specimen's time point is: baseline before first vaccination. The sample was peripheral blood, taken on day 0 of AZD1222 vaccination. The receptors here all came from an adult in good health.

This clone was seen a few times. This sequence joins TRBV20-1 and TRBJ1-5, with no clear D. V dropped 6 bases and J dropped 2 bases, with 14 bases sitting between them. CDR3 length: 14 residues. Germline V gives CDR1 DFQATT, CDR2 SNEGSKA (reference sequence). This CDR3 is CSASAGRGNQPQHF. In DNA form, the CDR3 reads TGCAGTGCCAGTGCGGGTAGGGGCAATCAGCCCCAGCATTTT.

The sample holds a few counts of this clone. The V and J genes are TRBV9 and TRBJ1-5, with a possible D match to TRBD1 (6 bases). Germline values: CDR1 SGDLS, CDR2 YYNGEE. The CDR3 is 14 residues long. With 3 bases removed from V and 0 bases from J, the gap between germline ends came to 7 bases. DNA for the CDR3: TGTGCCAGCAGCGCAGGGGTTAGCAATCAGCCCCAGCATTTT. This encodes CASSAGVSNQPQHF.